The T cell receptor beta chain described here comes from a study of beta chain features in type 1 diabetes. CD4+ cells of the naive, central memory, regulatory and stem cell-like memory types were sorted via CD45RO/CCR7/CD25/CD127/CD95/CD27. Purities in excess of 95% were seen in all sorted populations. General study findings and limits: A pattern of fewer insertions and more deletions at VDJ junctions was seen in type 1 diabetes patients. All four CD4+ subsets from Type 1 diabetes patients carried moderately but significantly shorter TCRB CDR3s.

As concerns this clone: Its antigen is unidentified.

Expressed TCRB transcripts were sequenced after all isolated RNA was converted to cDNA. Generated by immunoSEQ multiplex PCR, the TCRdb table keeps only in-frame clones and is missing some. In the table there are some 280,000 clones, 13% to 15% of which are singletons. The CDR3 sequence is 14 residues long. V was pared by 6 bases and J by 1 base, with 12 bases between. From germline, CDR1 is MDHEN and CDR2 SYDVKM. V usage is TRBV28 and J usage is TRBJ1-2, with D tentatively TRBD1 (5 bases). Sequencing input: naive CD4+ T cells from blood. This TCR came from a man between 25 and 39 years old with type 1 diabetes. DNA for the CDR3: TGTGCCAGCAGCTCCTCCGGGGGTAACTATGGCTACACCTTC. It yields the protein CASSSSGGNYGYTF.